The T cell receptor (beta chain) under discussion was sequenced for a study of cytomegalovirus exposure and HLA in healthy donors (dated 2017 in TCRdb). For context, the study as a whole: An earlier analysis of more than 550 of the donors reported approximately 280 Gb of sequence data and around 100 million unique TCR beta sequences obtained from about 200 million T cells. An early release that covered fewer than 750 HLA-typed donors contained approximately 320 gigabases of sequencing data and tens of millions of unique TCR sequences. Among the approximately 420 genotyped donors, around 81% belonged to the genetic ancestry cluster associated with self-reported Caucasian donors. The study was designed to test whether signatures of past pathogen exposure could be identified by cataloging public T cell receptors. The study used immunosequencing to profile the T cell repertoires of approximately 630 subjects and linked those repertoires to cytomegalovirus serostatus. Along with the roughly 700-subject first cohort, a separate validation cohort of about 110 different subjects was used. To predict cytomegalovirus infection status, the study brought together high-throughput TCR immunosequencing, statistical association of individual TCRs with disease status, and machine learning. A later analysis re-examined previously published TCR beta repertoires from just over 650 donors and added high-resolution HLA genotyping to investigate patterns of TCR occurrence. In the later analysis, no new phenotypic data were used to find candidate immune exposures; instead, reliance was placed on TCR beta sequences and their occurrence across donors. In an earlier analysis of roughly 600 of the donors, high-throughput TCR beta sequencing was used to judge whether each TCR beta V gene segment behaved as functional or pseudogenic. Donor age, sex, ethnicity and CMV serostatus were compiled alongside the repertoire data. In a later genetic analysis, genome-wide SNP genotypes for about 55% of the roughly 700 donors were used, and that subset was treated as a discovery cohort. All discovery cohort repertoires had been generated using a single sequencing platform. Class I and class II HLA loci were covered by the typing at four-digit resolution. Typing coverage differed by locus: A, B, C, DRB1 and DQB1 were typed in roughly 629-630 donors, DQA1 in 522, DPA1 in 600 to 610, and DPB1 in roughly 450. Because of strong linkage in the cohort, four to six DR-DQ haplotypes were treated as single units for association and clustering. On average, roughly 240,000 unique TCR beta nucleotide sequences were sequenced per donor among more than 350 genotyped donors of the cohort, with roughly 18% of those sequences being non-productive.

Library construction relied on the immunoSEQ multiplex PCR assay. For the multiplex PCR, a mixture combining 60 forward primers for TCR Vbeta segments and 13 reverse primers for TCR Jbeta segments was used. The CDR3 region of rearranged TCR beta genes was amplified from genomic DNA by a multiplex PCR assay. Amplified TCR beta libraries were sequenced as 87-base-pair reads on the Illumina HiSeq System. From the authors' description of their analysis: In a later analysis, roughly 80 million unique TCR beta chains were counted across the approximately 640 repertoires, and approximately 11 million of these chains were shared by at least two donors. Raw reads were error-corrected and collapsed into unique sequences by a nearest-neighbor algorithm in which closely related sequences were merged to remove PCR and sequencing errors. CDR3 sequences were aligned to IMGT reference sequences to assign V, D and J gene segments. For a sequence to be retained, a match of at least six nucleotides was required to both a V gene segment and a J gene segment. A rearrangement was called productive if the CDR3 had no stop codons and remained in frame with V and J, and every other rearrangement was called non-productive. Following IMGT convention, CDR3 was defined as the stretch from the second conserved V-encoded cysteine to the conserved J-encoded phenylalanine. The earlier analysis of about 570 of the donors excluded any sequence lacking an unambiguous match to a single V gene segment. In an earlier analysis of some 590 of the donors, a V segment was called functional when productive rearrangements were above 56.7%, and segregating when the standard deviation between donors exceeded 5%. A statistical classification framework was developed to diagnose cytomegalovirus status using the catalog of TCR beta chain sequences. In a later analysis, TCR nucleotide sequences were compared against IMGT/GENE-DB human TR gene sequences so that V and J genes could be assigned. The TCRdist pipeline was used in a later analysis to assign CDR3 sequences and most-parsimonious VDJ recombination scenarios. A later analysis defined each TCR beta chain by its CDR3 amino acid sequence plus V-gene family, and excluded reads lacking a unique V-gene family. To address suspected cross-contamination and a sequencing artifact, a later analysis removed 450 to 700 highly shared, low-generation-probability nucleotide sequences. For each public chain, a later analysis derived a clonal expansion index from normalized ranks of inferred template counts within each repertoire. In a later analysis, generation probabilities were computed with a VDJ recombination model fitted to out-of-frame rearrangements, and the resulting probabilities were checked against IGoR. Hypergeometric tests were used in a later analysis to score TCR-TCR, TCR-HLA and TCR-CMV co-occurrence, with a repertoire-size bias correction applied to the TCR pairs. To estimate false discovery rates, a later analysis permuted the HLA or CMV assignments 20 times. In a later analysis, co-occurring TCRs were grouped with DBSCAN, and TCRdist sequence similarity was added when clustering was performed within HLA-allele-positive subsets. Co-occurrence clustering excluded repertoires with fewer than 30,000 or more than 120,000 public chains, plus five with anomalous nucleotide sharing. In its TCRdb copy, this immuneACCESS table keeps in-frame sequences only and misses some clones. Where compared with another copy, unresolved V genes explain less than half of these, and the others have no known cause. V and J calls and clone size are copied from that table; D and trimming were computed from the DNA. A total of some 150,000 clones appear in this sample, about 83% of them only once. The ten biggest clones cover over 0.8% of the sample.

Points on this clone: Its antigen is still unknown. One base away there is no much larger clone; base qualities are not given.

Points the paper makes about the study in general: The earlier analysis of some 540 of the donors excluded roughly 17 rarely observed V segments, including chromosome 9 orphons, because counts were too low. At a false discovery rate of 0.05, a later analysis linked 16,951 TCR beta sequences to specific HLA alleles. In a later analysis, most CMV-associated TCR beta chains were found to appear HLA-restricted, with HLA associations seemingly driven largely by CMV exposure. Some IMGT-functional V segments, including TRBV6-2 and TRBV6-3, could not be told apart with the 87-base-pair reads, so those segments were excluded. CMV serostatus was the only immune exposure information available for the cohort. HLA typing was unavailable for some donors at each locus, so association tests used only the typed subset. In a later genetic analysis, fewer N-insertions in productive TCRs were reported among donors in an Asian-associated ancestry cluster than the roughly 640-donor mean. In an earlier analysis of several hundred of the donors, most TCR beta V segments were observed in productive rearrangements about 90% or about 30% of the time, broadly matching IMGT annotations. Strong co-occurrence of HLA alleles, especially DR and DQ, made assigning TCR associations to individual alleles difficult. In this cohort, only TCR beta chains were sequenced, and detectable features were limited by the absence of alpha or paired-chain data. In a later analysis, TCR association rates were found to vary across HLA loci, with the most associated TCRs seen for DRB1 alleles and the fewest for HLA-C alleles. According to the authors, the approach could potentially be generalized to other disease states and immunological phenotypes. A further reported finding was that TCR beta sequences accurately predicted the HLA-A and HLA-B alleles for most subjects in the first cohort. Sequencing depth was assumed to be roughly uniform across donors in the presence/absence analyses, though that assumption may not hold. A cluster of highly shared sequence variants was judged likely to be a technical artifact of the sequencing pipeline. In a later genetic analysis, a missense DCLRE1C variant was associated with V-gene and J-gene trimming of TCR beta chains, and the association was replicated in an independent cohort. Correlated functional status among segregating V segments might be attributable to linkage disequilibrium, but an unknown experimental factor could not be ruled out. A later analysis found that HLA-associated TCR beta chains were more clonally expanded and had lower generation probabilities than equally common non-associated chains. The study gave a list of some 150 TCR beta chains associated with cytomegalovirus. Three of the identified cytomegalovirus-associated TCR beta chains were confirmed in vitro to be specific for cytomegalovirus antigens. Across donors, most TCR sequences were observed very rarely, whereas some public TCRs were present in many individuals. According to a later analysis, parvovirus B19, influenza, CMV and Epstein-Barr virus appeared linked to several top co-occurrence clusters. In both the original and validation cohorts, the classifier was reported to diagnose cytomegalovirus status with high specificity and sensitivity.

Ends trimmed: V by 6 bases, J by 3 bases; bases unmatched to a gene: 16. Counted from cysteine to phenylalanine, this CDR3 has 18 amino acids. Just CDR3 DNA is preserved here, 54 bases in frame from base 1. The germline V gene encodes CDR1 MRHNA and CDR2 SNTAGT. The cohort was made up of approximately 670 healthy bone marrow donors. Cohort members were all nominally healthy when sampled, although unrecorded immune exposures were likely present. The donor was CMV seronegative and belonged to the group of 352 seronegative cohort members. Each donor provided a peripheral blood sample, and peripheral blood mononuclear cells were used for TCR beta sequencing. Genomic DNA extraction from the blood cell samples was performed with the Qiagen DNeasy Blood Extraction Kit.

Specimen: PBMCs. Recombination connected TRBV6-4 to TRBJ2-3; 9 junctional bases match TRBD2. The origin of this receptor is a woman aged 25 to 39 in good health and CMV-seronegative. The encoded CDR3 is CASSASGTPGGLTDTQYF. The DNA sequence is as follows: TGTGCCAGCAGCGCTAGCGGGACTCCTGGGGGGCTTACAGATACGCAGTATTTT.